The present T cell receptor beta chain was sequenced within a study of cytomegalovirus exposure and HLA in healthy donors. Turning to the study itself: Genotyping of nearly 400 donors showed that over 80% belonged to the Caucasian-associated ancestry cluster. Study observations and caveats: For presence/absence analyses, sequencing depth was assumed to be roughly uniform across donors. It was confirmed in vitro that a few of the CMV-associated chains were specific for CMV antigens. Solely CMV serostatus was available to characterize immune exposure.

13 Jbeta primers and 60 Vbeta primers were used for the PCR. Sequenced by immunoSEQ multiplex PCR; TCRdb stores in-frame clones only, minus some. The table has some 160,000 clones, more than 65% seen once. This clone was found a few times. Antigen unknown. The sequencing input was PBMCs. The source is a woman in her thirties in good health and CMV-seronegative.

CDR3 DNA: TGCGCCAGCAGCCGACAGGGAGCCACTGAAGCTTTCTTT. Protein: CASSRQGATEAFF. V usage is TRBV10-2 and J usage is TRBJ1-1; 7 bases agree with TRBD1. This CDR3 has 13 amino acids. Germline values: CDR1 WSHSY, CDR2 SAAADI. V gave up 6 bases and J gave up 4 bases; unmatched junction bases: 5.